A selection of T cell receptor beta chains follows, all from one sample in a study of early T cells in non-severe SARS-CoV-2 infection. MiXCR, applied by TCRdb to the 5' RACE reads, yields one record per CDR3 protein. Among more than 55,000 distinct CDR3 sequences, approximately 13% were seen once, and the ten largest hold 4.4%. The sample was whole blood. The receptors come from an adult who was a healthcare worker with PCR-confirmed SARS-CoV-2 infection or an uninfected control (not recorded which). Both conserved end residues are part of each CDR3.

TRBV20-1	13	TRBJ2-1	CSGKGGSYNEQFF
TRBV29-1	11	TRBJ2-7	CSVKGGNEQYF
TRBV12-3/TRBV12-4	12	TRBJ1-2	CASSWAGTGYTF
TRBV7-9	13	TRBJ1-1	CASSLDGDLGAFF
TRBV10-3	13	TRBJ2-7	CAISEQGPYEQYF
TRBV12-5	13	TRBJ2-3	CASGPRNTDTQYF
TRBV29-1	14	TRBJ2-3	CSVTAGASTDTQYF
TRBV7-9	15	TRBJ1-3	CASSKQGASENTIYF
TRBV2	12	TRBJ1-2	CASKPAYYGYTF
TRBV28	13	TRBJ1-5	CASLLNSNQPQHF
TRBV20-1	12	TRBJ1-2	CSARPDSYGYTF
TRBV5-1	12	TRBJ2-5	CASRLIQETQYF
TRBV5-1	16	TRBJ2-7	CASSLESDRSSYEQYF
TRBV20-1	11	TRBJ2-7	CSATGTLEQYF
TRBV7-3	12	TRBJ2-5	CASSLGRETQYF
TRBV18	16	TRBJ2-1	CASSPILAGVSAEQFF
TRBV28	15	TRBJ2-3	CASSRGGQGTDTQYF
TRBV7-2	13	TRBJ1-2	CASTPGPPYGYTF
TRBV5-1	15	TRBJ1-5	CASSEGTLGNQPQHF
TRBV3-1	15	TRBJ1-4	CASSLDYGTNEKLFF
TRBV29-1	12	TRBJ2-7	CSVGTTEREQYF
TRBV11-2	13	TRBJ2-3	CASSLRLTDTQYF
TRBV19	16	TRBJ2-2	CASSGQALGDTGELFF
TRBV27	14	TRBJ2-3	CASSFRLSTDTQYF
TRBV12-3/TRBV12-4	13	TRBJ1-1	CASSRTGDTEAFF
TRBV24-1	16	TRBJ2-1	CATSDATPGHDNEQFF
TRBV6-5	18	TRBJ2-7	CASSYASTGTGLMYEQYF
TRBV5-4	12	TRBJ1-2	CASSLGREGYTF
TRBV20-1	14	TRBJ2-1	CSASLARPYNEQFF
TRBV5-1	15	TRBJ2-1	CASKETGGGYNEQFF
TRBV29-1	14	TRBJ2-5	CSVAGGTGGETQYF
TRBV18	12	TRBJ2-1	CASSPGKTVQFF
TRBV29-1	15	TRBJ1-1	CSVEVAGAGDVEAFF
TRBV7-2	18	TRBJ2-7	CASSLAGTSGGTYYEQYF
TRBV7-2	15	TRBJ1-4	CASSTRTGPGGKLFF
TRBV15	19	TRBJ2-1	CATSSQGQDLGVSYNEQFF
TRBV13	15	TRBJ2-1	CASSSKRAYYNEQFF
TRBV7-8	12	TRBJ1-5	CASSPKNQPQHF
TRBV19	13	TRBJ2-4	CASSIGHGNIQYF
TRBV29-1	17	TRBJ2-3	CSVVPTTSGGPTDTQYF
TRBV3-1	15	TRBJ1-1	CASSPDYRGDTEAFF